This TCR beta chain was recorded in a study of shared clonotypes between healthy human individuals. Study overall: Per-donor plates numbered three CD4 naive, three CD4 memory, two CD8 naive and one CD8 memory. Points from the study as a whole: The sharing of about 5% of naive CD4 clonotypes was seen across several donors.

It was CD45RO-negative cells, positively selected for CCR7, that made up naive CD8 cells, with terminally differentiated effector memory CD45RA+ cells excluded. As concerns this clone: Its antigen is currently unknown.

Researchers divided each subset's genomic DNA evenly across several immunoSEQ plates. Sequencing was performed with immunoSEQ multiplex PCR; in TCRdb, only in-frame clones are kept and a portion is missing. The sample contains 2 million or so clones, around 96% of which appear only once. CDR3 length: 11 amino acids. Deletions cut 7 bases from V and 9 bases from J, with 10 bases between. Germline V gives CDR1 LNHDA, CDR2 SQIVND (reference sequence). Sequenced sample: naive CD8+ T cells sorted from blood. This clonotype originated in a man aged 18 to 30 in good health. The rearrangement uses TRBV19 and TRBJ2-1, with D perhaps being TRBD1 or TRBD2 (5 bases each). CDR3 amino acids: CASTSGGEQFF. Here the CDR3 DNA reads TGTGCCAGTACGTCTGGGGGTGAGCAGTTCTTC.